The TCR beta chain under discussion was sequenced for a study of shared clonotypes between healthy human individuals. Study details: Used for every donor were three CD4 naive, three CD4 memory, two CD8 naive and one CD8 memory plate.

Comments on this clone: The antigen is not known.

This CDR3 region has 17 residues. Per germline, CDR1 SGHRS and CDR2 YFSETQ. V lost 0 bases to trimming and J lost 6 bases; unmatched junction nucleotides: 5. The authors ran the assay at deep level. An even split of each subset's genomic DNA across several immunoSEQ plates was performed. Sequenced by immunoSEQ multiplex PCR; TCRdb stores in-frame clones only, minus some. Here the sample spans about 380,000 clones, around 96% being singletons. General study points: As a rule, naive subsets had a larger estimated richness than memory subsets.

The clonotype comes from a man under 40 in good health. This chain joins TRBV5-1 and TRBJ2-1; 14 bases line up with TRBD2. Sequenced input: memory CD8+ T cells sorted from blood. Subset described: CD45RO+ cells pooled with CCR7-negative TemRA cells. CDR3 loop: CASSLGTTSGRGNEQFF. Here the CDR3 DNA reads TGCGCCAGCAGCTTGGGAACGACTAGCGGGAGGGGCAATGAGCAGTTCTTC.